The source of this T cell receptor (beta chain) is a study of CD8+CD57+ T cells in acquired aplastic anemia (dated by TCRdb to the late 2010s). As for the study more broadly: A CD8+CD57+ expansion meant a frequency higher than the mean frequency seen in healthy subjects.

The investigation overall reported the following: Between patients and healthy controls, no significant difference in CD8+ Simpson's diversity was found (P=0.060). Roughly 30 CD8+ CDR3 sequences were found to be shared between patients and controls, but these sequences appeared to be highly expressed in patients and within the immunodominant clones of the patients. In patients, diversity was lower in CD8+CD57+ cells than in the total CD4+ and CD8+ cell pools.

Only a few counts were recorded for this clonotype. Its specific antigen is unknown. No much larger clone is present one base from it, and per-base qualities are unavailable. The CDR1 and CDR2 encoded by the germline V gene are WSHSY and SAAADI. Trimming removed 8 bases from V and 4 bases from J; the gene matches leave 8 bases unexplained. The CDR3 sequence holds 14 residues, the cysteine and phenylalanine included. Only the CDR3 DNA stays, 42 bases, in frame from base 1. Expansion of CD8+CD57+ cells had been shown by flow cytometry in the patients chosen for sequencing. For about 15% of the 12 patients, enough cells were available to additionally sequence CD8+CD57+ effector memory cells. All patients had severe acquired aplastic anemia diagnosed by International Study of Aplastic Anemia and Agranulocytosis and Camitta criteria. No therapy had been received by the patients at the time of blood sampling. CD8+CD57+ cells were enriched with beads, and a mean of around 1.5 ug of DNA was obtained. The study deep-sequenced TCR repertoires of sorted CD4+ and CD8+ blood T cells from severe aplastic anemia patients and healthy subjects. Patients were enrolled under clinicaltrials.gov protocols 00001620, 01623167, 00001397, 00071045, 00081523 and 00961064 in the USA. Ficoll-Paque density gradient centrifugation was used to isolate peripheral blood mononuclear cells.

Genomic DNA served as template for TCR beta VDJ combination and CDR3 sequence profiling. TCR repertoire sequencing was run on an Illumina HiSeq 2000. The authors' analysis ran thus. TRBV/TRBJ rearrangement plots, CDR3 size and DJ length profiles, and Simpson's diversity index were used to evaluate the repertoires. The most abundant DNA sequence in the deep sequencing data was taken as the immunodominant clone. CDR3 amino acid sequences were checked for sharing between subjects and were compared against published repertoires and the VDJdb database. Starting from the raw public reads, TCRdb applied fastp trimming at Q25, assembled clones with MiXCR and retained in-frame beta chains. Records with the same CDR3 protein are collapsed into one entry carrying the most frequent genes and DNA. In this record, the V and J calls reflect TCRdb's handling and not the investigators' own analysis. The sample table holds more than 15,000 distinct CDR3 sequences, of which 30% to 45% were seen once. Clones ranked in the top ten supply 86% of the sample.

The chain was built from TRBV10-2 and TRBJ2-7, with TRBD1 identical over 10 junction bases. This TCR derives from a human donor with aplastic anemia. The sequencing sample was made of CD8+CD57+ T cells sorted from PBMCs. Per the publication, the cell subset or site label means: bead-enriched CD8+CD57+ effector memory T cells from SAA patients. The DNA sequence is given as TGCGCCAGCCGCCCGGGACAGGGGCTTTACGAGCAGTACTTC. The translation is CASRPGQGLYEQYF.